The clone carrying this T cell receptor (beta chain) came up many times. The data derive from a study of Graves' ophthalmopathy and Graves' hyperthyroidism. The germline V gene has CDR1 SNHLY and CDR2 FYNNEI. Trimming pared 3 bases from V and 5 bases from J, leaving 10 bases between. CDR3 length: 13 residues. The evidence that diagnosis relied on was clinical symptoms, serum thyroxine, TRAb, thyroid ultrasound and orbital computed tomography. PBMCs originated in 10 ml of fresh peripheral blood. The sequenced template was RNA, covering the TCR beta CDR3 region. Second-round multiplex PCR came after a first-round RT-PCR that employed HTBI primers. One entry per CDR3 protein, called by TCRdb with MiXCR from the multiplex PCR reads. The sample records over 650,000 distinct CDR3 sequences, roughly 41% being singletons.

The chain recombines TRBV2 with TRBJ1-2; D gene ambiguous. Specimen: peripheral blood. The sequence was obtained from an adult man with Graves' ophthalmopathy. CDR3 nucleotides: TGTGCCAGCAGTGATAACACCCCTTATGGCTACACCTTC. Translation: CASSDNTPYGYTF.